One sample yielded the 7 T cell receptor beta chains listed below, sequenced in a study of blood T cell repertoires in COVID-19. Some clones are missing from TCRdb's copy, which holds only in-frame ones; the method was immunoSEQ multiplex PCR. The sample carries 200,000 to 250,000 clones, 70% to 90% recorded once. Sample: PBMCs or T cells enriched from blood (not recorded which). These receptors all come from a woman in her forties with acute COVID-19.

This clone was observed once. The chain links TRBV2 to TRBJ1-5, with TRBD1 matching 10 bases. This CDR3 comprises 15 residues. Losses at the gene ends were 4 bases for V and 2 bases for J; bases not matched to a gene: 2. The germline gives CDR1 SNHLY, CDR2 FYNNEI. Written as DNA, the CDR3 is TGTGCCAGCAGTGTCGGGACAGGGGGCAATCAGCCCCAGCATTTT. Its translation: CASSVGTGGNQPQHF.

The chain recombines TRBV19 with TRBJ2-3; 12 bases agree with TRBD2. This CDR3 has 17 residues. V shed 1 base and J 4 bases; nucleotides not matched to a gene: 6. Germline CDR1 reads LNHDA; CDR2 reads SQIVND (reference sequence). In nucleotides, the CDR3 is TGTGCCAGTAGTATAGTCCTAGCGGGGGGGAGCCCAGATACGCAGTATTTT. Translated, it gives CASSIVLAGGSPDTQYF.

The chain employs TRBV24-1 and TRBJ2-3; TRBD1 is a possible D gene (6 bases). V was trimmed by 4 bases and J by 2 bases, leaving 15 bases between them. In germline, CDR1 is KGHDR, CDR2 SFDVKD. The CDR3 length is 16 residues. As DNA, the CDR3 is TGTGCCACCAGTGACTCACAGGGTTTCTTCACAGATACGCAGTATTTT. This codes for CATSDSQGFFTDTQYF.

This sequence joins TRBV24-1 and TRBJ1-5; 8 nucleotides agree with TRBD1. The CDR3 extends over 18 amino acids. CDR1 and CDR2 (germline): KGHDR, SFDVKD. V shed 4 bases, J shed 0 bases, and the junction held 10 bases outside the gene matches. In DNA, the CDR3 is TGTGCCACCAGTGAAGGCGGACAGGGACTTTATAGCAATCAGCCCCAGCATTTT. Translated, it gives CATSEGGQGLYSNQPQHF.

The chain has TRBV29-1 and TRBJ2-1, with D tentatively TRBD1 (6 bases). Germline V gene data show CDR1 as SQVTM and CDR2 as ANQGSEA. Trimming took 3 bases from V and 4 from J, leaving 10 bases between them. The CDR3 extends over 13 amino acids. CDR3 protein: CSVEEDSYNEQFF. Written as DNA, the CDR3 is TGCAGCGTTGAGGAGGACAGTTACAATGAGCAGTTCTTC.

CDR3 loop: CASRTALEAFF. The CDR3 DNA reads TGTGCCAGTAGGACAGCACTTGAAGCTTTCTTT. The genes are TRBV19 and TRBJ1-1, with D possibly being TRBD1 (5 bases). The CDR3 length is 11 residues. From germline, CDR1 is LNHDA and CDR2 SQIVND (reference sequence). V gave up 6 bases and J gave up 7 bases, with 9 bases separating them.

The chain carries TRBV5-6 and TRBJ2-4; TRBD2 matches at 7 bases. Trimming removed 2 bases from V and 0 bases from J; junction bases left unmatched: 8. The V gene's germline CDR1 is SGHDT and CDR2 YYEEEE. The CDR3 is made up of 17 amino acids. The CDR3 DNA reads as TGTGCCAGCAGCTTACACCAAATAGCGGGAGCCAAAAACATTCAGTACTTC. Protein: CASSLHQIAGAKNIQYF. The full variable domain, with the rest looked up from reference TRBV5-6 and TRBJ2-4, is DAGVTQSPTHLIKTRGQQVTLRCSPKSGHDTVSWYQQALGQGPQFIFQYYEEEERQRGNFPDRFSGHQFPNYSSELNVNALLLGDSALYLCASSLHQIAGAKNIQYFGAGTRLSVL.